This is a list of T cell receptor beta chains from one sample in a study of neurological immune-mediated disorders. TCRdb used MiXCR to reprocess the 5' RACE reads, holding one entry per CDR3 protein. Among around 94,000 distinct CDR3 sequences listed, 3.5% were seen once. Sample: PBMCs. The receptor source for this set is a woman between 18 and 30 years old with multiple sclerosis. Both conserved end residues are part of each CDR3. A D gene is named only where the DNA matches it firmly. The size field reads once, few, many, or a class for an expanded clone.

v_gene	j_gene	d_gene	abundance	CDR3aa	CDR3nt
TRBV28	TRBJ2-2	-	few	CASRPYPDRNTGELFF	TGTGCCAGCAGACCCTACCCGGACAGGAACACCGGGGAGCTGTTTTTT
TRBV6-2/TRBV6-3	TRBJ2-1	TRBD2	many	CASSSLTSGGAGEQFF	TGTGCCAGCAGTTCCCTGACTAGCGGGGGGGCAGGTGAGCAGTTCTTC
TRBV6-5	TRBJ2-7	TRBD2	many	CASSYRTSGRAHEQYF	TGTGCCAGCAGTTACCGGACTAGCGGGAGAGCACACGAGCAGTACTTC
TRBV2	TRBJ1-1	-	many	CASSDRMGRTEAFF	TGTGCCAGCAGTGATCGTATGGGCAGGACTGAAGCTTTCTTT
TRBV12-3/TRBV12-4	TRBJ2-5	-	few	CASSRLKGTQYF	TGTGCCAGCAGTCGCCTCAAGGGGACCCAGTACTTC
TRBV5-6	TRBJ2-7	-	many	CASSLVGGYEQYF	TGTGCCAGCAGCTTGGTCGGGGGCTACGAGCAGTACTTC
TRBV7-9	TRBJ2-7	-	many	CASSLIRWTESYEQYF	TGTGCCAGCAGCTTAATTAGGTGGACAGAATCCTACGAGCAGTACTTC
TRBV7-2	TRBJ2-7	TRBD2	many	CASSFREGYEQYF	TGTGCCAGCAGCTTTCGGGAGGGGTACGAGCAGTACTTC
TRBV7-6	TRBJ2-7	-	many	CASSLGQDPYEQYF	TGTGCCAGCAGCTTAGGACAGGACCCCTACGAGCAGTACTTC
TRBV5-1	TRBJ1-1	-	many	CASSLELNTEAFF	TGTGCCAGCAGCTTAGAGCTGAACACTGAAGCTTTCTTT
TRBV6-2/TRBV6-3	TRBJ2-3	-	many	CASSLSKLTDTQYF	TGTGCCAGCAGCCTTTCGAAACTTACAGATACGCAGTATTTT
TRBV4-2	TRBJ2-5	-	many	CASSQGDMATETQYF	TGTGCCAGCAGCCAAGGGGACATGGCGACCGAGACCCAGTACTTC
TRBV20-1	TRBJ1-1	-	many	CSAASGTTEAFF	TGCAGTGCTGCTTCAGGGACCACTGAAGCTTTCTTT
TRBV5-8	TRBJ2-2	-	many	CGTRQFANTGELFF	TGTGGTACTCGACAGTTCGCGAACACCGGGGAGCTGTTTTTT
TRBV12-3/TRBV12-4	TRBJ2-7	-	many	CASSLSPRDGEQYF	TGTGCCAGCAGTTTAAGTCCCAGGGATGGCGAGCAGTACTTC
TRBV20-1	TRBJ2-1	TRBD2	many	CSAQTSGSYNEQFF	TGCAGTGCCCAGACTAGCGGGAGCTACAATGAGCAGTTCTTC
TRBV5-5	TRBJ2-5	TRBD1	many	CASSDRGTQETQYF	TGTGCCAGCAGCGACAGGGGGACCCAAGAGACCCAGTACTTC
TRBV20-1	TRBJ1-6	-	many	CSARIQGPNSPLHF	TGCAGTGCTAGAATTCAGGGCCCAAATTCACCCCTCCACTTT
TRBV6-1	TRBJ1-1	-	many	CASSENRAAKKHFEAFF	TGTGCCAGCAGTGAAAATAGGGCCGCGAAGAAACACTTTGAAGCTTTCTTT
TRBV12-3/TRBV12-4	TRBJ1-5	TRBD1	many	CASSLNPGQAANQPQHF	TGTGCCAGCAGTTTAAATCCTGGACAGGCCGCCAATCAGCCCCAGCATTTT
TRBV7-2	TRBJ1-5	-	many	CASSAASGDQPQHF	TGTGCCAGCAGCGCCGCATCGGGGGATCAGCCCCAGCATTTT
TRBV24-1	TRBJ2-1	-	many	CATSELGSSSYNEQFF	TGTGCCACCAGTGAACTCGGATCAAGCTCCTACAATGAGCAGTTCTTC
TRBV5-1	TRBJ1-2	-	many	CASSTGMDYGYTF	TGCGCCAGCAGCACGGGGATGGACTATGGCTACACCTTC